The entry below gives a single T cell receptor beta chain sequence along with its context. Its antigen is undetermined. The Oncomine TCR Beta short-read assay was applied to DNA of cultured CD4+ T cells. MiXCR, applied by TCRdb to the PCR reads, yields one record per CDR3 protein. In the table there are about 20,000 distinct CDR3 sequences, around 50% of which are singletons. Treatment denoted: approximately 9-day PBMC culture with coronavirus spike peptide pools or control peptides (ViraFEST assay). The CDR3 spans 11 residues. The V end lost 0 bases, the J end lost 5 bases, and 2 bases lay between the germline ends. CDR1 and CDR2 from the germline V gene are LGHNA and YNFKEQ. These data are taken from a study of vaccination and CD4 T cells after COVID-19.

Sequences were obtained from CD4+ T cells from blood, cultured in vitro. The receptor was isolated from a human donor who had recovered from COVID-19. This chain joins TRBV4-2 and TRBJ2-7; D call uncertain. The CDR3 loop is CASSQENEQYF. The DNA of the CDR3 is TGTGCCAGCAGCCAAGAAAACGAGCAGTACTTC.